The 25 T cell receptor beta chains presented below share a single source sample, sequenced in a study of human T cells and chemical hapten exposure. TCRdb re-called the RACE reads with MiXCR, one entry per CDR3 protein. This repertoire shows approximately 340,000 distinct CDR3 sequences, around 7% found once; its top ten account for 7% to 10%. The sample's time point: patch test 1, 2 weeks after DPC sensitization. Treatment meaning: therapeutic diphenylcyclopropenone sensitization with weekly scalp DPC. The sequences come from whole blood, collected in connection with sensitization to the hapten diphenylcyclopropenone (DPC). Every receptor here comes from a woman younger than 30 with alopecia areata. Some clones in this sample may be carry-over from other donors' samples.

The chain recombines TRBV3-1 with TRBJ1-1; D not resolved. The CDR3 spans 14 residues. With 1 base removed from V and 11 bases from J, the gap between germline ends came to 17 bases. From germline, CDR1 is LGHDT and CDR2 YNNKEL (reference sequence). The CDR3 protein is CASSQGSQEVWAFF. CDR3 sequence (DNA): TGTGCCAGCAGCCAAGGTTCCCAGGAGGTATGGGCTTTCTTT.

This clonotype has only a few counts. This sequence joins TRBV3-1 and TRBJ1-2; tentative D call: TRBD1 (6 bases). CDR1 is LGHDT and CDR2 is YNNKEL in the germline V gene (reference sequence). V lost 1 base and J lost 4, with 13 bases in between. This CDR3 comprises 15 residues. The CDR3 spells CASSQGTRGGYGYTF. The CDR3 nucleotides are TGTGCCAGCAGCCAAGGGACCAGGGGTGGCTATGGCTACACCTTC.

The chain carries TRBV12-5 and TRBJ1-5; no definite D call. V was clipped by 5 bases and J by 2 bases, with 7 bases between them. CDR1 is LGHNT and CDR2 is FRNRAP in the germline V gene. This CDR3 is built from 13 residues. CDR3 coding DNA: TGTGCTAGTGGTAGGAAGGGCAATCAGCCCCAGCATTTT. This translates into CASGRKGNQPQHF.

The J gene is TRBJ1-1, the V gene TRBV11-1, with D perhaps TRBD1 (5 bases). In germline, CDR1 is SGHAT, CDR2 FQDESV (reference sequence). The CDR3 sequence is 12 residues long. V dropped 5 bases and J dropped 7 bases, with 11 bases sitting between them. The CDR3 protein is CASSPPGYEAFF. The CDR3, as DNA: TGTGCCAGCAGCCCCCCAGGGTATGAAGCTTTCTTT.

This clonotype has at least ten counts. J is TRBJ2-3 and V is TRBV20-1; 9 bases are shared with TRBD2. The CDR3 has 15 amino acids. V lost 1 base and J lost 2; bases outside the gene matches: 4. Germline V gives CDR1 DFQATT, CDR2 SNEGSKA (reference sequence). CDR3 in DNA: TGCAGTGCTAGAGTAGCGGGGGTCCCCACAGATACGCAGTATTTT. It encodes CSARVAGVPTDTQYF.

This clonotype was found many times. The chain joins TRBV5-5 to TRBJ2-2, with TRBD2 matching 10 bases. Germline assignment: CDR1 SGHKS and CDR2 YYEKEE (reference sequence). J lost 0 bases, V lost 0 bases, and 8 bases had no gene match. The CDR3 is 19 residues long. DNA of the CDR3: TGTGCCAGCAGCTTGGTACTCTTAGCGGGGGGACCGAACACCGGGGAGCTGTTTTTT. It codes for CASSLVLLAGGPNTGELFF. The full variable domain, in which reference TRBV5-5 and TRBJ2-2 provide the parts outside the CDR3, is DAGVTQSPTHLIKTRGQQVTLRCSPISGHKSVSWYQQVLGQGPQFIFQYYEKEERGRGNFPDRFSARQFPNYSSELNVNALLLGDSALYLCASSLVLLAGGPNTGELFFGEGSRLTVL.

The chain couples TRBV5-8 to TRBJ2-1; 15 bases fit TRBD2. The CDR3 is made up of 16 amino acids. CDR1 and CDR2 from the germline V gene are SGHTS and YDEGEE. Germline trimming cut 4 bases from V and 8 bases from J; bases unmatched to any gene: 7. CDR3 in DNA: TGTGCCAGCAGCGCGGGACTAGCGGGGGGTTGGGATGAGCAGTTCTTC. Translation gives CASSAGLAGGWDEQFF.

This sequence joins TRBV5-6 and TRBJ2-3; D possibly matches TRBD1 or TRBD2 (5 bases each). Germline V gives CDR1 SGHDT, CDR2 YYEEEE. The ends were cut back, 4 bases at V and 7 bases at J, with 13 bases in the middle. The length of the CDR3 is 13 residues. The CDR3 DNA reads TGTGCCAGCAGCGACGGGACGGCATATACGCAGTATTTT. Translation: CASSDGTAYTQYF.

CDR3 in amino acids: CASSERFAAGRETQYF. The CDR3 DNA reads TGTGCCAGCAGTGAACGGTTCGCGGCAGGGAGAGAGACCCAGTACTTC. The gene calls are TRBV6-1 and TRBJ2-5; D is possibly TRBD1 or TRBD2 (5 bases each). With 2 bases removed from V and 4 bases from J, the gap between germline ends came to 17 bases. CDR3 size: 16 residues. Germline V gene lookup returns CDR1 MNHNS and CDR2 SASEGT.

V and J are TRBV12-3 or TRBV12-4 and TRBJ1-1, with 12 bases fitting TRBD1. CDR3 length: 16 amino acids. With 6 bases clipped from V and 4 bases from J, the junction kept 9 bases outside the gene matches. CDR3 in DNA: TGTGCCAGCAGACTCCGGGACAGGGGGCCGGGCACTGAAGCTTTCTTT. The encoded protein is CASRLRDRGPGTEAFF.

This clonotype came up a few times. The chain couples TRBV7-9 to TRBJ1-1; no definite D call. Looked up from germline, CDR1 is SEHNR and CDR2 is FQNEAQ (reference sequence). CDR3 length equals 10 residues. Deletions cut 3 bases from V and 7 bases from J, with 3 bases between. CDR3 DNA: TGTGCCAGCAGCTTTTATGAAGCTTTCTTT. It encodes CASSFYEAFF.

This clonotype was recorded many times. V gene TRBV7-2 combines with J gene TRBJ2-7; D not resolved. Looked up from germline, CDR1 is SGHTA and CDR2 is FQGNSA. V was pared by 6 bases and J by 5 bases, with 8 bases between. The CDR3 loop spans 11 amino acids. CDR3: CASSPKDEQYF. As DNA, the CDR3 is TGTGCCAGCAGTCCGAAGGACGAGCAGTACTTC.

This clonotype has more than one count but fewer than ten. In DNA, the CDR3 is TGTGCCAGCTCCCCCAGTCAGAACACTGAAGCTTTCTTT. Translation: CASSPSQNTEAFF. The rearrangement joins TRBV18 to TRBJ1-1; no clear D. In germline, CDR1 is KGHSH, CDR2 LQKENI. V lost 6 bases to trimming and J lost 1 base, with 9 bases between them. The CDR3 extends over 13 amino acids.

This clonotype was found a few times. CDR3 nucleotide sequence: TGTGCCAGCAGTACCCCGACGGGACACGTCTACGAGCAGTACTTC. It codes for CASSTPTGHVYEQYF. This chain uses TRBV25-1 with TRBJ2-7; D is perhaps TRBD1 (6 bases). V shed 5 bases and J shed 3 bases, with 17 bases lying between them. Germline V lookup: CDR1 MGHDK, CDR2 SYGVNS. The CDR3 is 15 residues long.

The rearrangement joins TRBV12-3 or TRBV12-4 to TRBJ2-7; TRBD1 matches at 11 bases. The CDR3 runs to 18 residues. Trimming at V came to 1 base and at J to 3 bases, leaving 11 bases not matched to a gene. CDR3 sequence: CASSLGIPGQGASYEQYF. The CDR3 DNA follows: TGTGCCAGCAGTTTAGGGATCCCCGGACAGGGGGCAAGCTACGAGCAGTACTTC.

This clonotype was seen at least ten times. The chain links TRBV10-3 to TRBJ2-1; 15 nucleotides match TRBD2. From germline, CDR1 is ENHRY and CDR2 SYGVKD. The CDR3 extends over 19 amino acids. The J segment lost 0 bases and the V segment lost 6 bases, leaving 9 bases of the junction unmatched. The CDR3 reads CAIRTGTSGGTPSYNEQFF. The CDR3 DNA sequence: TGTGCCATCAGGACCGGGACTAGCGGGGGGACCCCCTCCTACAATGAGCAGTTCTTC.

J is TRBJ2-2 and V is TRBV12-3 or TRBV12-4; 9 bases align to TRBD1. CDR3 size: 15 residues. Losses at the gene ends were 4 bases for V and 6 bases for J; bases not matched to a gene: 6. DNA for the CDR3: TGTGCCAGCAGTTCAACAGGGGGCGGCGCCGGGGAGCTGTTTTTT. As protein: CASSSTGGGAGELFF.

The chain carries TRBV9 and TRBJ2-1, with TRBD2 matching 9 bases. Per germline, CDR1 SGDLS and CDR2 YYNGEE. With 0 bases clipped from V and 4 bases from J, the junction kept 5 bases outside the gene matches. There are 16 residues in the CDR3. This chain's CDR3 is CASSVGSGGPYNEQFF. CDR3 DNA sequence: TGTGCCAGCAGCGTAGGAAGCGGGGGGCCTTACAATGAGCAGTTCTTC.

The rearrangement links TRBV5-1 to TRBJ1-5; TRBD1 is a possible D gene (5 bases). The germline V gene encodes CDR1 SGHRS and CDR2 YFSETQ. Trimming took off 0 bases at V and 7 bases at J, with 11 bases between the two ends. The length of the CDR3 is 14 residues. CDR3 sequence: CASSLESGEQPQHF. The CDR3, as DNA: TGCGCCAGCAGCTTGGAGTCGGGGGAACAGCCCCAGCATTTT. Filled out from reference TRBV5-1 and TRBJ1-5, the complete variable domain reads KAGVTQTPRYLIKTRGQQVTLSCSPISGHRSVSWYQQTPGQGLQFLFEYFSETQRNKGNFPGRFSGRQFSNSRSEMNVSTLELGDSALYLCASSLESGEQPQHFGDGTRLSIL.

Many counts were recorded for this clonotype. J is TRBJ2-5 and V is TRBV11-3, with TRBD2 as a possible D gene (6 bases). Trimming removed 5 bases at V and 3 bases at J, with 10 bases between. Germline V lookup: CDR1 SGHNT, CDR2 YENEEA. This CDR3 contains 13 residues. As DNA, the CDR3 is TGTGCCAGCAGCCGCGGGGAAGAAGAGACCCAGTACTTC. Its protein product is CASSRGEEETQYF.

This clonotype was detected only a few times. This chain links TRBV18 with TRBJ1-5; possible D gene TRBD1, 5 bases. The ends were cut back, 2 bases at V and 1 base at J, with 9 bases in the middle. CDR3 size: 15 residues. Germline CDR1 and CDR2: KGHSH and LQKENI. The CDR3 sequence is CASSPWGDSNQPQHF. The CDR3 coding sequence is TGTGCCAGCTCACCATGGGGGGACAGCAATCAGCCCCAGCATTTT.

In its sample, this clonotype was seen many times. This sequence joins TRBV6-5 and TRBJ1-6, with D possibly being TRBD1 (6 bases). Trimming removed 0 bases from V and 0 bases from J, with 18 bases in between. CDR1 and CDR2 from the germline V gene are MNHEY and SVGAGI. The CDR3 has 20 residues. This chain's CDR3 is CASSYSIIRDTSSYNSPLHF. For the CDR3, the DNA is TGTGCCAGCAGTTACTCGATAATCCGGGACACTAGCTCCTATAATTCACCCCTCCACTTT.

The rearrangement links TRBV6-5 to TRBJ2-7; the match to TRBD2 covers 11 bases. V shed 7 bases and J 1 base; nucleotides not matched to a gene: 6. The CDR3 is made up of 15 amino acids. Germline CDR1 MNHEY, CDR2 SVGAGI. The chain's CDR3 is CASNPSGGLSYEQYF. CDR3 coding DNA: TGTGCCAGCAACCCTAGCGGGGGGCTATCCTACGAGCAGTACTTC.

In its sample, this clonotype was seen many times. This sequence joins TRBV11-1 and TRBJ1-1, with TRBD1 identical over 7 bases. The CDR3 consists of 16 residues. The germline gives CDR1 SGHAT, CDR2 FQDESV (reference sequence). The J segment lost 0 bases and the V segment lost 4 bases, leaving 8 bases of the junction unmatched. In nucleotides, the CDR3 is TGTGCCAGCAGCTCCCACCGGGACAGCCTGAACACTGAAGCTTTCTTT. It encodes CASSSHRDSLNTEAFF.

The table lists this clonotype with many counts. V and J are TRBV12-3 or TRBV12-4 and TRBJ2-3; D uncertain. V lost 2 bases and J 3 bases, leaving 6 bases between the germline ends. The CDR3 has 13 amino acids. The CDR3 bases are TGTGCCAGCAGTTTACGAGCGACAGATACGCAGTATTTT. It yields the protein CASSLRATDTQYF.